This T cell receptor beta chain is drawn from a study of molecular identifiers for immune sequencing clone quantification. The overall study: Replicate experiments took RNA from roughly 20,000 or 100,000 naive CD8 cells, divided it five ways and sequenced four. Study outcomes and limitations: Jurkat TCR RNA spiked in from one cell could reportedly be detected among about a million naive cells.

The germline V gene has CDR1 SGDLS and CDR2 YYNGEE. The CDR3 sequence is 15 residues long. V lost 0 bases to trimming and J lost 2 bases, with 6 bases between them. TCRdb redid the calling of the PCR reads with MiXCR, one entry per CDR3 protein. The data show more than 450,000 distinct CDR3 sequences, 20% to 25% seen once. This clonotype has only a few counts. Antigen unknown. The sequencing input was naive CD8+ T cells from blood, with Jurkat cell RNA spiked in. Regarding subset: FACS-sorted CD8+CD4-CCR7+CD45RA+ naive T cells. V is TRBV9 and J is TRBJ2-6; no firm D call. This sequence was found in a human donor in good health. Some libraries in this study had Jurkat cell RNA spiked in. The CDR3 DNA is TGTGCCAGCAGCGTAGACGGTGCTGGGGCCAACGTCCTGACTTTC. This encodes CASSVDGAGANVLTF.